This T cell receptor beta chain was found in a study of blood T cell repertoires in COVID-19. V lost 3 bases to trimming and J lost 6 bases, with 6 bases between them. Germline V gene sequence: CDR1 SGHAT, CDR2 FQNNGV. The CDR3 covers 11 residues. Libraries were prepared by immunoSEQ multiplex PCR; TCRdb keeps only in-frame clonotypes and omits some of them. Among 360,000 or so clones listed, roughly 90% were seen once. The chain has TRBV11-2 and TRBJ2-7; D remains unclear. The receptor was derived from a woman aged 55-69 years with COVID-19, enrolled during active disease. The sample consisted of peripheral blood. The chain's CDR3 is CASSFELEQYF. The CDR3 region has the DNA TGTGCCAGCAGCTTTGAGCTCGAGCAGTACTTC.